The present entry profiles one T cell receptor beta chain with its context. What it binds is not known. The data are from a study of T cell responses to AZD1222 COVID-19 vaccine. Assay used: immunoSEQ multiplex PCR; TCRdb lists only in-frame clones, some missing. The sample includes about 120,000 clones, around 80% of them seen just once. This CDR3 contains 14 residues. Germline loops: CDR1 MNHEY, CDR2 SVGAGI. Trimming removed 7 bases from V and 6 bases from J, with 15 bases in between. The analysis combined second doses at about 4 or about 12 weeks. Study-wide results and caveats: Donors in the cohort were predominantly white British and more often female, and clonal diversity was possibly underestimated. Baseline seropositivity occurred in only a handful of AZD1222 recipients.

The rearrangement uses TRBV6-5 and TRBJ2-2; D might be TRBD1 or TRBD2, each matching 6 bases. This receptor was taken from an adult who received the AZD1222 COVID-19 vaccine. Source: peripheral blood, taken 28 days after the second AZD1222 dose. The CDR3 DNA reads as TGTGCCAGCACCAAGGGGGGCGCAGCCGGGGAGCTGTTTTTT. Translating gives CASTKGGAAGELFF.